The 3 T cell receptor beta chains below all came from one sample that was sequenced in a study of CDR3 diversity in severe acne (dated by TCRdb to between 2019 and 2020). Library prep was done by PCR. Sequencing instrument: Illumina HiSeq 2000. Using fastp trimming at Q25 and MiXCR clonotype assembly, TCRdb reanalyzed the public sequencing data and kept in-frame beta chains. One record per CDR3 amino acid sequence lists the most common genes and DNA. Here the sample has tens of thousands of distinct CDR3 sequences; 51% occur a single time. The ten largest clones take up about 13% of the sample. Sequencing was carried out using blood. The receptors were sampled from a male donor in good health, without acne.

The chain recombines TRBV20-1 with TRBJ2-5, with 10 positions matching TRBD2. Per the germline V gene, CDR1 is DFQATT and CDR2 is SNEGSKA (reference sequence). The CDR3 runs 11 residues. In nucleotides, the CDR3 is TGCGGTACACTAGCGGGGGAGACCCAGTACTTC. This translates into CGTLAGETQYF.

This clonotype came up many times. The gene calls are TRBV7-3 and TRBJ2-2, with D hard to call. In germline, CDR1 is SGHTA, CDR2 FQGTGA. The CDR3 covers 13 residues. The V and J ends lost 8 bases and 1 base respectively, with 8 bases between them. CDR3 in amino acids: CASQEQNTGELFF. The DNA for the CDR3 is TGTGCCAGCCAGGAGCAGAACACCGGGGAGCTGTTTTTT.

In this sample, this clonotype turned up a few times. This chain joins TRBV20-1 and TRBJ2-1; TRBD2 matches 11 bases. Germline CDR1 reads DFQATT; CDR2 reads SNEGSKA (reference sequence). The CDR3 covers 15 residues. Trimming at V came to 2 bases and at J to 5 bases, leaving 5 bases not matched to a gene. CDR3 protein: CSARPPSGGNNEQFF. CDR3 DNA sequence: TGCAGTGCTAGACCCCCTAGCGGGGGGAACAATGAGCAGTTCTTC.